This is a list of T cell receptor beta chains from one sample in a study of blood T cell repertoires in COVID-19. This table comes from immunoSEQ multiplex PCR, and its TCRdb copy is limited to in-frame clones, with some not included. The sample holds over 150,000 clones, approximately 84% seen once. The sample was peripheral blood. These receptors came from an older man with active or convalescent COVID-19. Each CDR3 is given with its conserved first and last residue. The D gene is left open where the match is weak. Clone size is not always given. Where it is, it says once, few, many or a class for expanded clones.

CDR3 DNA: TGTGCCAGCAGCTTAAACCCTCCTGGCTTCTCTGGAAACACCATATATTTT
CDR3 protein: CASSLNPPGFSGNTIYF
D gene: NA
V gene: TRBV7-3
J gene: TRBJ1-3
clone size: NA

CDR3 DNA: TGTGCCAGCAGCTTAGCACAGACCTTGAACACTGAAGCTTTCTTT
CDR3 protein: CASSLAQTLNTEAFF
D gene: NA
V gene: TRBV7-2
J gene: TRBJ1-1
clone size: NA

CDR3 DNA: TGTGCCAGCAGTTACTGGCAACCGCCGTTGCAGTACTTC
CDR3 protein: CASSYWQPPLQYF
D gene: NA
V gene: TRBV6-2/TRBV6-3
J gene: TRBJ2-5
clone size: few

CDR3 DNA: TGTGCCAGCAGCCGGTATAGCGGGGGGCAGAGGAGTGGTGAGCAGTTCTTC
CDR3 protein: CASSRYSGGQRSGEQFF
D gene: TRBD2
V gene: TRBV3-1/TRBV3-2
J gene: TRBJ2-1
clone size: once

CDR3 DNA: TGCGCCAGCAGCGTTTGGACAGGCAACACCGGGGAGCTGTTTTTT
CDR3 protein: CASSVWTGNTGELFF
D gene: TRBD1
V gene: TRBV5-1
J gene: TRBJ2-2
clone size: NA

CDR3 DNA: TGTGCCAGCAACCGAGGGGGGCTAGCGGCACCTACTTCGAATGAGCAGTTCTTC
CDR3 protein: CASNRGGLAAPTSNEQFF
D gene: NA
V gene: TRBV25-1
J gene: TRBJ2-1
clone size: few

CDR3 DNA: TGTGCCAGCAGCGCGGGACAGGGTGGTAATTCACCCCTCCACTTT
CDR3 protein: CASSAGQGGNSPLHF
D gene: TRBD1
V gene: TRBV9
J gene: TRBJ1-6
clone size: NA

CDR3 DNA: TGTGCCAGCTCAATAGTACGTGGCGGGGTCTACAATGAGCAGTTCTTC
CDR3 protein: CASSIVRGGVYNEQFF
D gene: NA
V gene: TRBV18
J gene: TRBJ2-1
clone size: once

CDR3 DNA: TGTGCCAGCAGCCGGACTCTAGCGGGAGCTTCTGAGCAGTTCTTC
CDR3 protein: CASSRTLAGASEQFF
D gene: TRBD2
V gene: TRBV11-2
J gene: TRBJ2-1
clone size: NA

CDR3 DNA: TGCGCCAGCAGCTCCCGCCCGGACAGCGCTGGCTACACCTTC
CDR3 protein: CASSSRPDSAGYTF
D gene: NA
V gene: TRBV5-1
J gene: TRBJ1-2
clone size: NA

CDR3 DNA: TGTGCCAGCAGTCCACCTCCGCGACTAGCGGGAAGAGAGACCCAGTACTTC
CDR3 protein: CASSPPPRLAGRETQYF
D gene: TRBD2
V gene: TRBV6-6
J gene: TRBJ2-5
clone size: once

CDR3 DNA: TGTGCCAGCAGCTTAGGCTCTTCGCGGAACACTGAAGCTTTCTTT
CDR3 protein: CASSLGSSRNTEAFF
D gene: NA
V gene: TRBV11-2
J gene: TRBJ1-1
clone size: NA

CDR3 DNA: TGTGCCACCAGCTCCCGGGACAGGGGGCTCGGAGATACGCAGTATTTT
CDR3 protein: CATSSRDRGLGDTQYF
D gene: TRBD1
V gene: TRBV15
J gene: TRBJ2-3
clone size: once

CDR3 DNA: TGTGCCAGTGCGGCGGGGAATTCCTACGAGCAGTACTTC
CDR3 protein: CASAAGNSYEQYF
D gene: NA
V gene: TRBV19
J gene: TRBJ2-7
clone size: NA

CDR3 DNA: TGTGCCAGCAGTTTAAGCGGAACTCTCAGCGGGGAGCTGTTTTTT
CDR3 protein: CASSLSGTLSGELFF
D gene: NA
V gene: TRBV2
J gene: TRBJ2-2
clone size: NA

CDR3 DNA: TGCGCCAGCAGCTTGGCTGGGGGCGCAGGGATGAACACTGAAGCTTTCTTT
CDR3 protein: CASSLAGGAGMNTEAFF
D gene: NA
V gene: TRBV5-1
J gene: TRBJ1-1
clone size: NA

CDR3 DNA: TGTGCCAGCAGCCCGTTCGGGGGAGGGGATCAGCCCCAGCATTTT
CDR3 protein: CASSPFGGGDQPQHF
D gene: NA
V gene: TRBV9
J gene: TRBJ1-5
clone size: NA

CDR3 DNA: TGTGCCAGCAGCCCCGGCAGCGGGCTAATTAATGAGCAGTTCTTC
CDR3 protein: CASSPGSGLINEQFF
D gene: NA
V gene: TRBV7-3
J gene: TRBJ2-1
clone size: NA

CDR3 DNA: TGTGCCAGCAGCCCAGGGAGGGGGTCTAATGAAAAACTGTTTTTT
CDR3 protein: CASSPGRGSNEKLFF
D gene: NA
V gene: TRBV7-2
J gene: TRBJ1-4
clone size: NA

CDR3 DNA: TGTGCCAGCAGCTCCCACAGCGGGAGAACCTACGAGCAGTACTTC
CDR3 protein: CASSSHSGRTYEQYF
D gene: TRBD2
V gene: TRBV7-9
J gene: TRBJ2-7
clone size: NA

CDR3 DNA: TGTGCCACCAGTGGGCAGGGTGAAGCTTTCTTT
CDR3 protein: CATSGQGEAFF
D gene: NA
V gene: TRBV24-1
J gene: TRBJ1-1
clone size: few

CDR3 DNA: TGTGCCAGTAGTAGGTCGGGACAGGGTTCTGTTCACGTTGAAGCTTTCTTT
CDR3 protein: CASSRSGQGSVHVEAFF
D gene: TRBD1
V gene: TRBV19
J gene: TRBJ1-1
clone size: NA

CDR3 DNA: TGTGCCAGCAGCTTAGAAGCAGGGGTTTATGGCTACACCTTC
CDR3 protein: CASSLEAGVYGYTF
D gene: NA
V gene: TRBV7-8
J gene: TRBJ1-2
clone size: NA

CDR3 DNA: TGTGCCAGCAGCTACGGGACAGACAACACCGGGGAGCTGTTTTTT
CDR3 protein: CASSYGTDNTGELFF
D gene: TRBD1
V gene: TRBV11-2
J gene: TRBJ2-2
clone size: NA

CDR3 DNA: TGTGCCAGCAGCTTAGTCGCGGGGACAGGGGCACAAGAGACCCAGTACTTC
CDR3 protein: CASSLVAGTGAQETQYF
D gene: TRBD1
V gene: TRBV7-2
J gene: TRBJ2-5
clone size: NA

CDR3 DNA: TGTGCCTGGGACCTACTAGCGGGAGTCGATACGCAGTATTTT
CDR3 protein: CAWDLLAGVDTQYF
D gene: TRBD2
V gene: TRBV30
J gene: TRBJ2-3
clone size: NA

CDR3 DNA: TGTGCCTGGAGTCAGGGATGGGATGGCTACACCTTC
CDR3 protein: CAWSQGWDGYTF
D gene: NA
V gene: TRBV30
J gene: TRBJ1-2
clone size: NA

CDR3 DNA: TGTGCCAGCAGCTTAGGTCTTCTAGCGGGAGAGGCAGATACGCAGTATTTT
CDR3 protein: CASSLGLLAGEADTQYF
D gene: TRBD2
V gene: TRBV7-2
J gene: TRBJ2-3
clone size: NA

CDR3 DNA: TGTGCCAGCAGCTCCTACCCGGATAGCGGGAGTTGGGACTACAATGAGCAGTTCTTC
CDR3 protein: CASSSYPDSGSWDYNEQFF
D gene: TRBD2
V gene: TRBV7-8
J gene: TRBJ2-1
clone size: NA

CDR3 DNA: TGCAGCACAGGTGGCAACACTGAAGCTTTCTTT
CDR3 protein: CSTGGNTEAFF
D gene: NA
V gene: TRBV29-1
J gene: TRBJ1-1
clone size: NA

CDR3 DNA: TGTGCCAGCAGCTTAGATGGCCGACAGCCTAACACTGAAGCTTTCTTT
CDR3 protein: CASSLDGRQPNTEAFF
D gene: NA
V gene: TRBV11-2
J gene: TRBJ1-1
clone size: NA

CDR3 DNA: TGTGCCAGTAGCAAAGGACGGGGCGAGCGGGGCACCGGGGAGCTGTTTTTT
CDR3 protein: CASSKGRGERGTGELFF
D gene: TRBD2
V gene: TRBV19
J gene: TRBJ2-2
clone size: few

CDR3 DNA: TGCGCCAGCAGTGTAGCGGGGGGGTTTTGGAATGAGCAGTTCTTC
CDR3 protein: CASSVAGGFWNEQFF
D gene: TRBD2
V gene: TRBV10-1
J gene: TRBJ2-1
clone size: NA

CDR3 DNA: TGTGCCAGCAGCCCATTACGGGGAGGGTTAACTAATGAAAAACTGTTTTTT
CDR3 protein: CASSPLRGGLTNEKLFF
D gene: NA
V gene: TRBV3-1/TRBV3-2
J gene: TRBJ1-4
clone size: NA

CDR3 DNA: TGTGCCAGCTCACTAGCTACAGGGATTCGCTCCTACGAGCAGTACTTC
CDR3 protein: CASSLATGIRSYEQYF
D gene: NA
V gene: TRBV18
J gene: TRBJ2-7
clone size: NA

CDR3 DNA: TGTGCCAGCAGTGAATTGATGCCAGGGAATGAAAAACTGTTTTTT
CDR3 protein: CASSELMPGNEKLFF
D gene: NA
V gene: TRBV6-1
J gene: TRBJ1-4
clone size: NA

CDR3 DNA: TGTGCCAGCAGTGAGCAGGGAGGTCGAGCTTTCTTT
CDR3 protein: CASSEQGGRAFF
D gene: NA
V gene: TRBV6-2/TRBV6-3
J gene: TRBJ1-1
clone size: NA

CDR3 DNA: TGCGCCAGCAGTGAGTCGGGTGGGGGAGGACAGGGAAGAGTAGATGAGCAGTTCTTC
CDR3 protein: CASSESGGGGQGRVDEQFF
D gene: TRBD1
V gene: TRBV10-1
J gene: TRBJ2-1
clone size: NA

CDR3 DNA: TGCGCCAGCGTAGGGACTAGCGGCTCCTACGAGCAGTACTTC
CDR3 protein: CASVGTSGSYEQYF
D gene: TRBD2
V gene: TRBV5-1
J gene: TRBJ2-7
clone size: NA

CDR3 DNA: TGCGCCAGCAGCCCCTCCTGGGACTCCCTATACGAGCAGTACTTC
CDR3 protein: CASSPSWDSLYEQYF
D gene: NA
V gene: TRBV4-1
J gene: TRBJ2-7
clone size: NA

CDR3 DNA: TGTGCCAGCAGCTTGGGGGGACAGTCAGGAAACACCATATATTTT
CDR3 protein: CASSLGGQSGNTIYF
D gene: TRBD1
V gene: TRBV5-4
J gene: TRBJ1-3
clone size: once

CDR3 DNA: TGTGCCAGTAGTATAGACGGGAGGGCCGCCCGGGAGCAGTTCTTC
CDR3 protein: CASSIDGRAAREQFF
D gene: TRBD2
V gene: TRBV19
J gene: TRBJ2-1
clone size: NA

CDR3 DNA: TGCGCCAGCAGGCCGGAAGGGGCCGCTTGGTACGAGCAGTACTTC
CDR3 protein: CASRPEGAAWYEQYF
D gene: NA
V gene: TRBV5-1
J gene: TRBJ2-7
clone size: NA

CDR3 DNA: TGTGCCAGCAGTTACCAGGGCTTTGAAGCTTTCTTT
CDR3 protein: CASSYQGFEAFF
D gene: NA
V gene: TRBV6-2/TRBV6-3
J gene: TRBJ1-1
clone size: NA

CDR3 DNA: TGTGCCAGCAGTTTACTAGCGGGAGGATCCGGGGAGCTGTTTTTT
CDR3 protein: CASSLLAGGSGELFF
D gene: TRBD2
V gene: TRBV13
J gene: TRBJ2-2
clone size: NA

CDR3 DNA: TGTGCCACCAGCAGAGATGAGGGGGCGAGCGCTTTCTTT
CDR3 protein: CATSRDEGASAFF
D gene: TRBD1
V gene: TRBV15
J gene: TRBJ1-1
clone size: NA

CDR3 DNA: TGTGCCAGCAGCCCTACCCGGGTGCGGGAGAACACTGAAGCTTTCTTT
CDR3 protein: CASSPTRVRENTEAFF
D gene: NA
V gene: TRBV3-1/TRBV3-2
J gene: TRBJ1-1
clone size: once

CDR3 DNA: TGTGCCTGGAGTGTAAACAGGGGGCGTACCGGGGAGCTGTTTTTT
CDR3 protein: CAWSVNRGRTGELFF
D gene: TRBD1
V gene: TRBV30
J gene: TRBJ2-2
clone size: NA